This T cell receptor beta chain emerged from a study of shared clonotypes between healthy human individuals. Looked up from germline, CDR1 is MGHRA and CDR2 is YSYEKL. The V segment lost 1 base and the J segment 7 bases; nucleotides outside the gene matches: 11. The CDR3 has 16 residues. Assay: immunoSEQ multiplex PCR; the TCRdb copy retains only in-frame clones and omits some. The sample has some 500,000 clones, 90% to 96% seen once. Findings of the study overall: Apart from blood, nothing was sampled; tissue repertoires likely differ.

A remark on this clone: Its antigen is undetermined.

The V call is TRBV4-1, the J call TRBJ1-1; 8 bases fit TRBD1. Sequencing was performed on naive CD4+ T cells sorted from blood. Subset indicated: CD45RA+ positively selected. This TCR was recovered from a woman aged 25 to 39 in good health. CDR3 nucleotides: TGCGCCAGCAGCCAAGGGGACAGGATGAACCTCATTGAAGCTTTCTTT. Translation gives CASSQGDRMNLIEAFF.